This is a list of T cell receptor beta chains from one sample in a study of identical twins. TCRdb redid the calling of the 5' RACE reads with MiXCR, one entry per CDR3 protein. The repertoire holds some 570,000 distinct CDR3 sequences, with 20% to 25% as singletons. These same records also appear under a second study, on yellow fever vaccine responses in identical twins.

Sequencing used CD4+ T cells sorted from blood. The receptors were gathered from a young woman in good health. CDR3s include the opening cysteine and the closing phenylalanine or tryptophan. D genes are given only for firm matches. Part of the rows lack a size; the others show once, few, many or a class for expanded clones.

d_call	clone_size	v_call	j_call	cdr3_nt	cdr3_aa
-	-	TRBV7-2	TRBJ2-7	TGTGCCAGCAGCGTCCAACTATACTACGAGCAGTACTTC	CASSVQLYYEQYF
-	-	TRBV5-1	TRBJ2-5	TGCGCCAGCAGCTTTCAGGGCAACGTAAGGGACCAGTACTTC	CASSFQGNVRDQYF
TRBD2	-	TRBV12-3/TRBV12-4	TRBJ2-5	TGTGCCAGCAACCTAGCGGGAGAAGAGACCCAGTACTTC	CASNLAGEETQYF
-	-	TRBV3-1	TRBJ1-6	TGTGCCAGCAGCCATAAGACAGGCAGTAATTCACCCCTCCACTTT	CASSHKTGSNSPLHF
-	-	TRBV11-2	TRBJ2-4	TGTGCCAGCAGCTCGGACAAAAACATTCAGTACTTC	CASSSDKNIQYF
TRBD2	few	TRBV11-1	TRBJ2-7	TGTGCCAGCAGCCCGGGAGGACTTTACGAGCAGTACTTC	CASSPGGLYEQYF
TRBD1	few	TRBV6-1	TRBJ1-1	TGTGCCAGCTCGGGGACAGGTGTGTCTGAAGCTTTCTTT	CASSGTGVSEAFF
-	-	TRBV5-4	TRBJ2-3	TGTGCCAGCAGCTCCTCAACCGGGATTGTTAATTTT	CASSSSTGIVNF
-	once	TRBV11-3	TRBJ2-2	TGTGCCAGCAGCCCTCTTCTGGCCACCGGGGAGCTGTTTTTT	CASSPLLATGELFF
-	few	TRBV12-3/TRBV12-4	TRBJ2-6	TGTGCCAGGACCCCACATGCTGGGGCCAACGTCCTGACTTTC	CARTPHAGANVLTF
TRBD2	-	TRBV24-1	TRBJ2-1	TGTGCCACCAGTGGACAACTAGCGGGACGAGGTGAGCAGTTCTTC	CATSGQLAGRGEQFF
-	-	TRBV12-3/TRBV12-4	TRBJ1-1	TGTGCCAGCAGTTTAGTGGGGAGGTTGGGCACTGAAGCTTTCTTT	CASSLVGRLGTEAFF